One and the same sample provided the 5 T cell receptor beta chains below, sequenced in a study of human T cells and chemical hapten exposure. TCRdb redid the calling of the RACE reads with MiXCR, one entry per CDR3 protein. Here the sample spans some 90,000 distinct CDR3 sequences, around 8.8% being singletons. Time point specified: healthy volunteer bleed at 2 weeks. The authors extracted total RNA from unfractionated whole blood. The sequencing input was whole blood. All receptors come from a female donor in good health. Some clones in this sample may be carry-over from other donors' samples.

This clonotype was counted between two and nine times. The chain has TRBV6-2 or TRBV6-3 and TRBJ2-5; TRBD2 aligns across 8 bases. CDR1 and CDR2 (germline): MNHEY, SVGEGT. After removal of 7 bases from V and 2 bases from J, the junction contained 6 bases not matched to a gene. CDR3 size: 14 residues. This CDR3 is CASTQTSGQETQYF. CDR3 DNA sequence: TGTGCCAGCACCCAAACTAGCGGACAAGAGACCCAGTACTTC.

This clonotype was recorded at least ten times. This rearrangement joins TRBV12-5 to TRBJ2-1; weak D call: TRBD2 (6 bases). Deletions cut 3 bases from V and 2 bases from J, with 11 bases between. CDR1 LGHNT and CDR2 FRNRAP come from the germline V gene. CDR3 length: 15 residues. The CDR3 spells CASGFGGGAYNEQFF. The CDR3 DNA follows: TGTGCTAGTGGTTTCGGAGGAGGGGCCTACAATGAGCAGTTCTTC.

In this sample, this clonotype turned up many times. The genes are TRBV20-1 and TRBJ2-1; TRBD2 agrees at 8 bases. Germline CDR1 is DFQATT and CDR2 is SNEGSKA (reference sequence). The CDR3 is 16 residues long. Germline trimming cut 2 bases from V and 1 base from J; bases unmatched to any gene: 7. The CDR3 reads CSARLREGRSYNEQFF. As DNA, the CDR3 is TGCAGTGCTAGACTACGGGAGGGTAGGTCCTACAATGAGCAGTTCTTC.

This clonotype has just a few counts. One end of the junction is discordant with germline, which a read error may explain. The chain joins TRBV2 to TRBJ2-7; D may be TRBD1 or TRBD2 (7 bases each). This CDR3 comprises 15 residues. Germline CDR1 reads SNHLY; CDR2 reads FYNNEI. In DNA, the CDR3 is TGTGCCAGCAGCCCCCAAGGGGGAGGGGGCGCCAGGAATATGTTC. Protein: CASSPQGGGGARNMF.

This clonotype was found a few times. The chain uses TRBV18 and TRBJ2-2; D may be TRBD1 (5 bases). V dropped 4 bases and J dropped 0 bases, with 12 bases sitting between them. This CDR3 has 16 residues. CDR1 and CDR2 (germline): KGHSH, LQKENI. The CDR3 protein is CASSLRLTANTGELFF. CDR3 DNA: TGTGCCAGCTCACTACGCTTGACAGCGAACACCGGGGAGCTGTTTTTT.